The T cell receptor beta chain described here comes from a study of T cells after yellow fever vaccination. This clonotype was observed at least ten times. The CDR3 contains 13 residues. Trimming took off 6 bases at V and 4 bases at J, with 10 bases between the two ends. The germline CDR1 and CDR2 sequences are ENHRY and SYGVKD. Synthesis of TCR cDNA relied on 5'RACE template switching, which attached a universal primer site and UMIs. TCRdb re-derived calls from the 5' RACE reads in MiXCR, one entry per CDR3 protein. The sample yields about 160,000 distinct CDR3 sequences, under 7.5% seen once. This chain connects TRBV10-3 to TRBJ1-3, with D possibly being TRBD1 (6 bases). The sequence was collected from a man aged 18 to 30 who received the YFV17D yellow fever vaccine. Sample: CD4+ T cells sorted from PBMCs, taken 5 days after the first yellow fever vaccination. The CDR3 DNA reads TGTGCCATCAGACGGACAGACGGAAACACCATATATTTT. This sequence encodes CAIRRTDGNTIYF.